Below, 20 T cell receptor beta chains from the same sample are listed, as sequenced in a study of T cell responses to AZD1222 COVID-19 vaccine. Measured with immunoSEQ multiplex PCR; TCRdb has only the in-frame clones, and not every one. The repertoire includes some 140,000 clones, about 88% of them detected once, and around 3% sits in the top ten. Here the sequenced sample was peripheral blood, taken on day 0 of AZD1222 vaccination. All receptors come from an adult in good health.

The chain is built from TRBV3-1 (or the pseudogene TRBV3-2) and TRBJ1-2, with a weak D call TRBD1 (6 bases). V lost 1 base, J lost 4 bases, and 13 bases lay in between. Germline V lookup: CDR1 LGHDT, CDR2 YNNKEL (reference sequence). The CDR3 consists of 15 residues. The CDR3 coding sequence is TGTGCCAGCAGCCAAGCGAGGGGGGTGTTCTATGGCTACACCTTC. Protein: CASSQARGVFYGYTF.

This clone was seen only a few times. The J gene is TRBJ1-3, the V gene TRBV21-1. TRBV21-1 represents a pseudogene. This CDR3 is 16 amino acids long. CDR3 region: CASSKVATGRRNTIYF. For the CDR3, the DNA is TGTGCCAGCAGCAAAGTGGCTACGGGACGGCGGAACACCATATATTTT.

This clone occurred once. The V and J genes are TRBV5-1 and TRBJ2-6; D is unclear. V shed 1 base and J shed 0 bases, with 5 bases lying between them. The CDR3 contains 15 residues. Germline lookup yields CDR1 SGHRS and CDR2 YFSETQ. The CDR3: CASSLTDSGANVLTF. The CDR3 DNA sequence: TGCGCCAGCAGCTTGACAGACTCTGGGGCCAACGTCCTGACTTTC.

The rearrangement joins TRBV18 to TRBJ1-5; D is perhaps TRBD1 (6 bases). The V gene's germline CDR1 is KGHSH and CDR2 LQKENI. V was shortened by 4 bases and J by 4 bases, with 8 bases between the two germline ends. This CDR3 has 13 residues. DNA of the CDR3: TGTGCCAGCTCACTCGGACAGAATCAGCCCCAGCATTTT. Translated, it gives CASSLGQNQPQHF.

The chain carries TRBV7-9 and TRBJ1-1, with 7 bases fitting TRBD1. The CDR3 runs 14 residues. The germline CDR1 and CDR2 sequences are SEHNR and FQNEAQ (reference sequence). V lost 6 bases and J lost 1; bases outside the gene matches: 5. The CDR3 region has the DNA TGTGCCAGCAGGTGGGGACAGACGAACACTGAAGCTTTCTTT. Protein: CASRWGQTNTEAFF. The full variable domain, rest sourced from reference TRBV7-9 and TRBJ1-1, is DTGVSQNPRHKITKRGQNVTFRCDPISEHNRLYWYRQTLGQGPEFLTYFQNEAQLEKSRLLSDRFSAERPKGSFSTLEIQRTEQGDSAMYLCASRWGQTNTEAFFGQGTRLTVV.

The chain carries TRBV11-3 and TRBJ1-1; D gene uncertain. The CDR3 is 13 amino acids. V gave up 3 bases and J gave up 3 bases, with 8 bases separating them. The germline V gene encodes CDR1 SGHNT and CDR2 YENEEA. CDR3 bases: TGTGCCAGCAGCTTGTCGGCCGACACTGAAGCTTTCTTT. This sequence encodes CASSLSADTEAFF.

The CDR3 DNA is TGTGCCACCCGGGACAGGGCATCCTACGAGCAGTACTTC. As protein: CATRDRASYEQYF. This sequence joins TRBV27 and TRBJ2-7; 9 nucleotides line up with TRBD1. This CDR3 is built from 13 residues. Germline values: CDR1 MNHEY, CDR2 SMNVEV (reference sequence). J lost 1 base, V lost 10 bases, and 5 bases had no gene match.

The rearrangement uses TRBV6-6 and TRBJ2-5; a possible D gene is TRBD2 (6 bases). The CDR3 is made up of 13 amino acids. Trimming cost V 6 bases and J 5 bases, with 13 bases left between them. The germline gives CDR1 MNHNY, CDR2 SVGAGI (reference sequence). The CDR3 loop reads CASRGGLGETQYF. In nucleotides, the CDR3 is TGTGCCAGCAGGGGAGGCTTGGGGGAGACCCAGTACTTC.

The rearrangement uses TRBV2 and TRBJ2-3; possibly TRBD1 for D (5 bases). The CDR3 loop spans 14 amino acids. The ends were cut back, 7 bases at V and 2 bases at J, with 13 bases in the middle. Germline loops: CDR1 SNHLY, CDR2 FYNNEI. CDR3 DNA: TGTGCCAGCAATCGACAGCTAGACACAGATACGCAGTATTTT. It specifies CASNRQLDTDTQYF.

The chain is built from TRBV6-6 and TRBJ1-2; the D gene is possibly TRBD1 (5 bases). Germline CDR1 reads MNHNY; CDR2 reads SVGAGI (reference sequence). CDR3 size: 15 residues. Trimming pared 0 bases from V and 4 bases from J, leaving 12 bases between. CDR3 nucleotides: TGTGCCAGCAGTTACTCACCTCTCGGGGCCTATGGCTACACCTTC. It yields the protein CASSYSPLGAYGYTF.

The CDR3 DNA follows: TGCGCCAGCAGCTTGGGACTTCGCCTAGCCAAAAACATTCAGTACTTC. The encoded protein is CASSLGLRLAKNIQYF. This chain uses TRBV5-1 with TRBJ2-4, with no clear D. The germline V gene encodes CDR1 SGHRS and CDR2 YFSETQ. V lost 0 bases to trimming and J lost 0 bases, with 10 bases between them. The CDR3 consists of 16 residues.

The chain uses TRBV21-1 and TRBJ1-2. TRBV21-1 corresponds to a pseudogene. The CDR3 extends over 15 amino acids. CDR3 residues: CASSKVDKGPVGYTF. The CDR3, as DNA: TGTGCCAGCAGCAAAGTAGATAAGGGACCGGTCGGCTACACCTTC.

This sequence joins TRBV5-1 and TRBJ2-5; tentative D call: TRBD1 (6 bases). Germline values: CDR1 SGHRS, CDR2 YFSETQ. V was pared by 0 bases and J by 2 bases, with 17 bases between. CDR3 length: 17 residues. CDR3 residues: CASSLAQRQDIQETQYF. The CDR3 nucleotides read TGCGCCAGCAGCTTGGCCCAGAGACAGGACATACAAGAGACCCAGTACTTC.

The J gene is TRBJ2-3, the V gene TRBV2; a possible D gene is TRBD2 (5 bases). This CDR3 contains 12 residues. V was shortened by 7 bases and J by 9 bases, with 14 bases between the two germline ends. Germline V lookup: CDR1 SNHLY, CDR2 FYNNEI. The CDR3 DNA sequence: TGTGCCAGCATCGACCGGGGAGACACGCAGTATTTT. It codes for CASIDRGDTQYF.

J is TRBJ1-6 and V is TRBV4-3; 8 nucleotides align to TRBD1. V lost 1 base to trimming and J lost 7 bases; unmatched junction nucleotides: 3. Looked up from germline, CDR1 is LGHNA and CDR2 is YSLEER. This CDR3 has 15 residues. In DNA form, the CDR3 reads TGCGCCAGCAGCCAAGTTACAGGGGGGAATTCACCCCTCCACTTT. It codes for CASSQVTGGNSPLHF.

The chain employs TRBV6-5 and TRBJ1-1; D remains ambiguous. V was clipped by 7 bases and J by 1 base, with 13 bases between them. The CDR3 loop spans 14 amino acids. Germline lookup yields CDR1 MNHEY and CDR2 SVGAGI. The CDR3 is CASTAGGSNTEAFF. The CDR3 DNA reads TGTGCCAGCACCGCAGGCGGATCGAACACTGAAGCTTTCTTT.

The V call is TRBV19, the J call TRBJ2-5; 7 bases align to TRBD1. Losses at the gene ends were 5 bases for V and 4 bases for J; bases not matched to a gene: 4. The CDR3 contains 13 residues. From germline, CDR1 is LNHDA and CDR2 SQIVND (reference sequence). As DNA, the CDR3 is TGTGCCAGTAGTCCGGACAGGACAGAGACCCAGTACTTC. Translating gives CASSPDRTETQYF.

The chain recombines TRBV6-5 with TRBJ1-1; D perhaps matches TRBD1 (5 bases). The CDR3 has 14 residues. Trimming took off 2 bases at V and 4 bases at J, with 11 bases between the two ends. In germline, CDR1 is MNHEY, CDR2 SVGAGI. The CDR3 reads CASSYGGRSTEAFF. The CDR3 nucleotides are TGTGCCAGCAGTTACGGGGGGAGGTCCACTGAAGCTTTCTTT.

Only one count was recorded for this clone. This chain connects TRBV6-5 to TRBJ2-1, with TRBD2 as a possible D gene (5 bases). Trimming took 6 bases from V and 7 from J, leaving 19 bases between them. CDR1 and CDR2 (germline): MNHEY, SVGAGI. The CDR3 is 15 residues long. CDR3 protein: CASRADLLYLNEQFF. The CDR3 coding sequence is TGTGCCAGCAGGGCGGACTTGTTATACCTAAATGAGCAGTTCTTC.

The chain joins TRBV7-8 to TRBJ1-1; D perhaps matches TRBD1 (6 bases). Germline V gives CDR1 SGHVS, CDR2 FQNEAQ. The length of the CDR3 is 16 residues. V was trimmed by 0 bases and J by 1 base, leaving 12 bases between them. The CDR3 coding sequence is TGTGCCAGCAGCTTAGCGGCAGGGGTCCCGAACACTGAAGCTTTCTTT. This codes for CASSLAAGVPNTEAFF.